The 19 T cell receptor beta chains presented below share a single source sample, sequenced in a study of T cell clonality in common variable immunodeficiency. Sequencing used immunoSEQ multiplex PCR; TCRdb keeps in-frame clones, though not all of them. The table lists around 45,000 clones, no singletons, with 0.6% to 0.8% in the top ten. Material: peripheral blood mononuclear cells. The origin of the receptors is a person aged 18 to 70 in good health.

In this sample, this clone turned up many times. The sequenced fragment ends 3 residues before the CDR3 boundary, so the rest is inferred from the germline J gene. The chain joins TRBV5-1 to TRBJ2-3, with 10 bases that match TRBD2. The ends lost 2 bases at V and 4 bases at J; junction bases unmatched: 10. The CDR3 covers 17 residues. Germline loops: CDR1 SGHRS, CDR2 YFSETQ. The CDR3 DNA, read in part, is TGCGCCAGCAGCTTAATAAGCGGGAGGGCTCGGGCAGATACG. Translating gives CASSLISGRARADT. The full-length CDR3 reads as CASSLISGRARADTQYF.

This clone was recorded many times. Sequencing ends 3 residues short of the CDR3 end; the germline J gene provides the rest. The chain combines TRBV9 with TRBJ2-5, with D hard to call. Trimming cost V 0 bases and J 0 bases, with 12 bases left between them. This CDR3 spans 16 amino acids. Germline-derived CDR1 and CDR2 are SGDLS and YYNGEE. CDR3 residues: CASSVDASDYQETQYF. Incomplete CDR3 DNA: TGTGCCAGCAGCGTAGACGCCAGCGACTACCAAGAGACC.

Worth noting for this clone: The CDR3 end falls 3 residues outside the read, so it is completed with the germline J gene. The J gene is TRBJ1-1, the V gene TRBV11-1; D is perhaps TRBD1 (6 bases). There are 13 residues in the CDR3. Germline values: CDR1 SGHAT, CDR2 FQDESV (reference sequence). Trimming took off 5 bases at V and 0 bases at J, with 7 bases between the two ends. The DNA read from the CDR3 is TGTGCCAGCAGCCAGGGGTTGAACACTGAA. It yields the protein CASSQGLNTE. The whole CDR3 protein is CASSQGLNTEAFF.

About this clone itself: The read ends 3 residues before the CDR3 terminus; that terminus is restored from the germline J gene. The gene calls are TRBV5-3 and TRBJ1-1, with TRBD1 identical over 10 bases. TRBV5-3 is labeled an ORF, and its function is uncertain. CDR3 size: 18 residues. V was clipped by 6 bases and J by 1 base; unmatched bases: 15. The CDR3 sequence is CARNLKGQGLIQNTEAFF. CDR3 DNA (partial): TGTGCCAGAAACCTAAAGGGACAGGGGCTAATACAGAACACTGAA.

This clone appeared many times. The sequenced fragment ends 3 residues before the CDR3 boundary, so the rest is inferred from the germline J gene. The chain couples TRBV5-1 to TRBJ2-1; a possible D gene is TRBD2 (6 bases). Germline values: CDR1 SGHRS, CDR2 YFSETQ. V lost 2 bases and J lost 5, with 11 bases in between. This CDR3 is built from 14 residues. CDR3 bases read: TGCGCCAGCAGCTTTAAGCAGCGGGACAATGAG. It specifies CASSFKQRDNE. The entire CDR3 protein is CASSFKQRDNEQFF.

This clone occurred many times. The sequenced fragment ends 3 residues before the CDR3 boundary, so the rest is inferred from the germline J gene. The rearrangement joins TRBV29-1 to TRBJ2-2, with no clear D. The length of the CDR3 is 14 residues. Per the germline V gene, CDR1 is SQVTM and CDR2 is ANQGSEA. The V gene lost 0 bases and the J gene lost 6 bases, with 11 bases spanning the gap. The CDR3 here is CSVEERVRSGELFF. CDR3 bases read: TGCAGCGTTGAAGAAAGGGTGAGGTCCGGGGAG.

In this sample, this clone turned up many times. The read terminates 3 residues ahead of where the CDR3 ends, so the germline J gene completes it. This chain joins TRBV2 and TRBJ2-7; possible D gene TRBD1, 6 bases. V was trimmed by 4 bases and J by 2 bases, leaving 12 bases between them. This CDR3 region has 14 residues. Germline V gene sequence: CDR1 SNHLY, CDR2 FYNNEI. Here the CDR3 reads CASSAGEGAYEQYF. CDR3 DNA (partial): TGTGCCAGCAGTGCAGGAGAGGGGGCCTACGAG.

This clone was picked up many times. The read is 3 residues too short to cover the CDR3 end, so that end is filled in from the germline J gene. The chain uses TRBV5-1 and TRBJ2-7; a weak D match, TRBD2 (7 bases). Germline loops: CDR1 SGHRS, CDR2 YFSETQ. CDR3 length: 19 residues. V was pared by 4 bases and J by 0 bases, with 26 bases between. CDR3 sequence: CASSGGGPGTPGASYEQYF. The part of the CDR3 DNA that was read is TGCGCCAGCAGCGGGGGGGGGCCGGGGACTCCCGGGGCCTCCTACGAG.

There are many counts of this clone. Read data end 3 residues before the CDR3 end; the end is taken from the germline J gene. The rearrangement links TRBV20-1 to TRBJ1-6, with TRBD1 as a possible D gene (6 bases). The CDR3 consists of 16 residues. The germline gives CDR1 DFQATT, CDR2 SNEGSKA (reference sequence). Trimming removed 2 bases from V and 7 bases from J, with 18 bases in between. CDR3 bases read: TGCAGTGCTAGACTTATCACGGACAGTGAAAATTCACCC. It codes for CSARLITDSENSP. The full-length CDR3 reads as CSARLITDSENSPLHF.

This clone has ten or more counts. With the read ending 3 residues before the CDR3 end, the germline J gene is used to fill in that end. The chain combines TRBV7-9 with TRBJ2-7; 8 bases map to TRBD1. The V segment lost 4 bases and the J segment 3 bases; nucleotides outside the gene matches: 8. CDR3 length equals 15 residues. Germline V CDR1 and CDR2: SEHNR, FQNEAQ (reference sequence). This CDR3 reads CASSWEGTGVYEQYF. The part of the CDR3 DNA that was read is TGTGCCAGCAGCTGGGAAGGGACAGGAGTCTACGAG.

This clone was seen many times. The sequence runs out 3 residues before the end of the CDR3; the remainder is reconstructed from the germline J gene. V is TRBV2 and J is TRBJ1-6; the D is unclear. The ends were cut back, 5 bases at V and 7 bases at J, with 6 bases in the middle. CDR1 and CDR2 (germline): SNHLY, FYNNEI. This CDR3 is built from 12 residues. The CDR3 region is CASSLQNSPLHF. The part of the CDR3 DNA that was read is TGTGCCAGCAGTTTACAGAATTCACCC. The full variable domain, rest sourced from reference TRBV2 and TRBJ1-6, is EPEVTQTPSHQVTQMGQEVILRCVPISNHLYFYWYRQILGQKVEFLVSFYNNEISEKSEIFDDQFSVERPDGSNFTLKIRSTKLEDSAMYFCASSLQNSPLHFGNGTRLTVT.

This clone was found many times. At one boundary the junction diverges from the germline segment, which might be a read error. Coverage ceases 3 residues before the CDR3 finishes, and the germline J gene fills in the end. The gene calls are TRBV19 and TRBJ2-7; 10 nucleotides match TRBD1. The CDR3 extends over 14 amino acids. Germline CDR1 and CDR2: LNHDA and SQIVND (reference sequence). CDR3 sequence: CVSKGQGESYEQYF. CDR3 DNA (partial): TGTGTCAGTAAAGGACAGGGGGAATCCTACGAG. Supplemented by reference TRBV19 and TRBJ2-7, the full variable domain reads DGGITQSPKYLFRKEGQNVTLSCEQNLNHDAMYWYRQDPGQGLRLIYYSQIVNDFQKGDIAEGYSVSREKKESFPLTVTSAQKNPTAFYLCVSKGQGESYEQYFGPGTRLTVT.

This clone came up many times. The CDR3 end is not reached by the read, which stops 3 residues before it; the germline J gene fills it in. V is TRBV12-3 or TRBV12-4 and J is TRBJ1-2; maybe TRBD1 (5 bases). Trimming pared 3 bases from V and 6 bases from J, leaving 11 bases between. The CDR3 has 13 amino acids. The CDR3 bases that were read are TGTGCCAGCAGTTTCGGGCAGGGAGATGGC. Its translation: CASSFGQGDG. The complete CDR3 sequence is CASSFGQGDGYTF.

The sample holds many counts of this clone. With the read ending 3 residues before the CDR3 end, the germline J gene is used to fill in that end. This chain links TRBV15 with TRBJ2-1; D is uncertain. The CDR3 runs 15 residues. V was shortened by 0 bases and J by 4 bases, with 10 bases between the two germline ends. Germline assignment: CDR1 LNHNV and CDR2 YYDKDF (reference sequence). The CDR3 reads CATSRDARVYNEQFF. CDR3 DNA (partial): TGTGCCACCAGCAGAGATGCACGGGTTTACAATGAG. The whole variable domain, filled in from reference TRBV15 and TRBJ2-1, reads DAMVIQNPRYQVTQFGKPVTLSCSQTLNHNVMYWYQQKSSQAPKLLFHYYDKDFNNEADTPDNFQSRRPNTSFCFLDIRSPGLGDTAMYLCATSRDARVYNEQFFGPGTRLTVL.

This clone was counted many times. The CDR3 end is not reached by the read, which stops 3 residues before it; the germline J gene fills it in. V gene TRBV2 combines with J gene TRBJ1-1; a weak D match, TRBD1 (5 bases). Germline CDR1 and CDR2: SNHLY and FYNNEI. The CDR3 loop spans 13 amino acids. V shed 4 bases and J shed 6 bases, with 12 bases lying between them. CDR3 loop: CASSGSQGSEAFF. CDR3 bases read: TGTGCCAGCAGTGGAAGTCAGGGCTCTGAA.

At least ten counts were recorded for this clone. Read sequence stops 3 residues before the CDR3 end, and the germline J gene provides the missing end. The rearrangement uses TRBV15 and TRBJ2-3; 8 bases are a match to TRBD1. J was trimmed by 3 bases and V by 5 bases; bases with no gene match: 7. The CDR3 contains 15 residues. Germline V gene data show CDR1 as LNHNV and CDR2 as YYDKDF (reference sequence). The sequenced part of the CDR3 DNA is TGTGCCACCAGCGGCCGACAGGGGATTACAGATACG. This encodes CATSGRQGITDT. The whole CDR3 region reads CATSGRQGITDTQYF.

This clone was counted at least ten times. CDR3 region: CASSFAGKNEQFF. CDR3 bases read: TGTGCCAGCAGCTTTGCAGGGAAAAATGAG. The V and J genes are TRBV7-6 and TRBJ2-1; D perhaps matches TRBD1 (5 bases). The observed sequence ends 3 residues before the CDR3 terminus, with the missing tail filled in from the germline J gene. With 3 bases removed from V and 7 bases from J, the gap between germline ends came to 10 bases. Germline loops: CDR1 SGHVS, CDR2 FNYEAQ. The CDR3 spans 13 residues. Together with reference TRBV7-6 and TRBJ2-1, the CDR3 gives the full variable domain: GAGVSQSPRYKVTKRGQDVALRCDPISGHVSLYWYRQALGQGPEFLTYFNYEAQQDKSGLPNDRFSAERPEGSISTLTIQRTEQRDSAMYRCASSFAGKNEQFFGPGTRLTVL.

This clone was detected many times. The read terminates 3 residues ahead of where the CDR3 ends, so the germline J gene completes it. This chain links TRBV7-9 with TRBJ2-1; D remains ambiguous. Deletions cut 3 bases from V and 5 bases from J, with 11 bases between. This CDR3 is 14 amino acids long. Germline CDR1 reads SEHNR; CDR2 reads FQNEAQ (reference sequence). The CDR3 DNA, read in part, is TGTGCCAGCAGCTTTAGTATGAAAGACAATGAG. Translation gives CASSFSMKDNE. In full, the CDR3 reads CASSFSMKDNEQFF. Based on the CDR3 plus reference TRBV7-9 and TRBJ2-1, the full variable domain is DTGVSQNPRHKITKRGQNVTFRCDPISEHNRLYWYRQTLGQGPEFLTYFQNEAQLEKSRLLSDRFSAERPKGSFSTLEIQRTEQGDSAMYLCASSFSMKDNEQFFGPGTRLTVL.

The sample holds many counts of this clone. The read is 3 residues too short to cover the CDR3 end, so that end is filled in from the germline J gene. The V call is TRBV18, the J call TRBJ1-2; unclear D gene. The CDR3 runs 13 residues. Germline CDR1 and CDR2: KGHSH and LQKENI. The V end was cut by 5 bases, the J end by 1 base, with 8 bases between. The DNA read from the CDR3 is TGTGCCAGCTCAGCGGGAGTTAACTATGGC. This sequence encodes CASSAGVNYG. The CDR3 in full is CASSAGVNYGYTF.